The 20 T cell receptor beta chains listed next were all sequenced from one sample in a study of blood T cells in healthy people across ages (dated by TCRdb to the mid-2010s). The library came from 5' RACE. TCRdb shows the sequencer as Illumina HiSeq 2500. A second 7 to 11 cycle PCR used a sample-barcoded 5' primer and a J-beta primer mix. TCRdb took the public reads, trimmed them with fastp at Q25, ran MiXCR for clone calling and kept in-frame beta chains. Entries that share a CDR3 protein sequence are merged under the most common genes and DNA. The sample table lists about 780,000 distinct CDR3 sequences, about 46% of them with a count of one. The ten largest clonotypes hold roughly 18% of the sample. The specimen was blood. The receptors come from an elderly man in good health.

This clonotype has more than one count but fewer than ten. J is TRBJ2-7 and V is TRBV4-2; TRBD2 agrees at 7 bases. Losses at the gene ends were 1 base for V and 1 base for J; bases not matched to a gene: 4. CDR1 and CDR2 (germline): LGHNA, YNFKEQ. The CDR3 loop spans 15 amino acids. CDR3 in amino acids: CASSQGEGWSYEQYF. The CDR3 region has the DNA TGTGCCAGCAGCCAAGGGGAGGGGTGGTCCTACGAGCAGTACTTC.

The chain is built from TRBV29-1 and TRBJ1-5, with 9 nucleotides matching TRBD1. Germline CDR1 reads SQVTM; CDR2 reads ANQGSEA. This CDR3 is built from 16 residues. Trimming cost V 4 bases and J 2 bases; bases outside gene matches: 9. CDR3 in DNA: TGCAGCGTTGGAACGGGGACAGGGACGGGCAATCAGCCCCAGCATTTT. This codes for CSVGTGTGTGNQPQHF.

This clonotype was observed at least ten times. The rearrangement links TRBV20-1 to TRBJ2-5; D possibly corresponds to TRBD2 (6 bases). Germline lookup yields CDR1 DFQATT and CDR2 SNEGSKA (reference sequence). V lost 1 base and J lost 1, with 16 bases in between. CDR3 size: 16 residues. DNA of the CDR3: TGCAGTGCTAGAGCGACGAACCGGGACTTCCAAGAGACCCAGTACTTC. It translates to CSARATNRDFQETQYF.

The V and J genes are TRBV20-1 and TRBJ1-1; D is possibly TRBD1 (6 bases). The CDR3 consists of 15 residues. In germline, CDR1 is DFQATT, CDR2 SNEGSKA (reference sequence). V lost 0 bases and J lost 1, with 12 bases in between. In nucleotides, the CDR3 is TGCAGTGCTAGAGATTACAGGGAGGCGAACACTGAAGCTTTCTTT. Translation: CSARDYREANTEAFF.

CDR3 residues: CAIGELAGGSEQYF. The DNA of the CDR3 is TGTGCCATCGGGGAACTAGCGGGAGGGAGCGAGCAGTACTTC. The V gene is TRBV10-3, the J gene TRBJ2-5; 13 bases are shared with TRBD2. The end of the DNA is better explained by TRBJ2-7, so the J call may be wrong. Germline V lookup: CDR1 ENHRY, CDR2 SYGVKD. This CDR3 is 14 amino acids long.

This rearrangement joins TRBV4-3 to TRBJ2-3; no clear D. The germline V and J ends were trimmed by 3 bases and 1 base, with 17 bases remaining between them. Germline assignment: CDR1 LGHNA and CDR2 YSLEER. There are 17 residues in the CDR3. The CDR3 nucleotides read TGCGCCAGCAGCCACCTTTTACGGGCGTCCGGCACAGATACGCAGTATTTT. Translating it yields CASSHLLRASGTDTQYF.

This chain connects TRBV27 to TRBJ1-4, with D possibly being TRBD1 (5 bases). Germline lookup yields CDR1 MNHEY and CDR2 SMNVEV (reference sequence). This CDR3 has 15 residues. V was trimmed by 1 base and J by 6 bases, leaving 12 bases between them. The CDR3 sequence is CASSLLGGIDEKLFF. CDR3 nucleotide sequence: TGTGCCAGCAGTTTATTGGGGGGTATCGATGAAAAACTGTTTTTT.

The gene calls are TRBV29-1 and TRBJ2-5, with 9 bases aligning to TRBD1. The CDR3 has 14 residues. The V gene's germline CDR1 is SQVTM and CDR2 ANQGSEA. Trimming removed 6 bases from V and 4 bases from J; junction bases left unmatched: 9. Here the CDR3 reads CSVAGGQGGETQYF. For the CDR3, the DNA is TGCAGCGTCGCCGGGGGACAGGGTGGAGAGACCCAGTACTTC. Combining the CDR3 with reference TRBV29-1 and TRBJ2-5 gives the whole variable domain SAVISQKPSRDICQRGTSLTIQCQVDSQVTMMFWYRQQPGQSLTLIATANQGSEATYESGFVIDKFPISRPNLTFSTLTVSNMSPEDSSIYLCSVAGGQGGETQYFGPGTRLLVL.

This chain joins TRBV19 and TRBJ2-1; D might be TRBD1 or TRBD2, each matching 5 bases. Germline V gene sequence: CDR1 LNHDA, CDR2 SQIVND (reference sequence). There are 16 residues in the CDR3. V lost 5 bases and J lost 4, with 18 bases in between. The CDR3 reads CASSSPWGTGYNEQFF. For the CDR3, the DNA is TGTGCCAGTAGTTCCCCCTGGGGGACGGGATACAATGAGCAGTTCTTC.

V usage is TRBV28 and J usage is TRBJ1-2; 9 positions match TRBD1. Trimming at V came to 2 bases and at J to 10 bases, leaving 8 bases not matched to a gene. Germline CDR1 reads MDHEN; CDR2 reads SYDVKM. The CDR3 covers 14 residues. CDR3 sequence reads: CASSLQQGAGIYTF. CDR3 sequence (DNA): TGTGCCAGCAGTTTACAACAGGGGGCTGGTATCTACACCTTC.

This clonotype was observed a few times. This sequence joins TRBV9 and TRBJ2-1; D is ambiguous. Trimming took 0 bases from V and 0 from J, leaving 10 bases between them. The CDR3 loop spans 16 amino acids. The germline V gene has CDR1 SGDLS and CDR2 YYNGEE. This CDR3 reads CASSVGASRSYNEQFF. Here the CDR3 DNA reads TGTGCCAGCAGCGTAGGAGCGTCCCGCTCCTACAATGAGCAGTTCTTC.

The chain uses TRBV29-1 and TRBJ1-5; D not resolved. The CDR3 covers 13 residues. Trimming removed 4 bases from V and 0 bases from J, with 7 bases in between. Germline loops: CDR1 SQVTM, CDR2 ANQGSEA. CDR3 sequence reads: CSVGMGSNQPQHF. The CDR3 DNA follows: TGCAGCGTTGGGATGGGTAGCAATCAGCCCCAGCATTTT. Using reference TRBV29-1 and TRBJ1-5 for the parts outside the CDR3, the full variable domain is SAVISQKPSRDICQRGTSLTIQCQVDSQVTMMFWYRQQPGQSLTLIATANQGSEATYESGFVIDKFPISRPNLTFSTLTVSNMSPEDSSIYLCSVGMGSNQPQHFGDGTRLSIL.

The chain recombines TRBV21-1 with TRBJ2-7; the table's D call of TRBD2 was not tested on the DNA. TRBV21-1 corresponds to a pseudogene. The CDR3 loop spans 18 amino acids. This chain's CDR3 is CASSKVETSGWSSYEQYF. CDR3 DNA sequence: TGTGCCAGCAGCAAAGTTGAGACTAGCGGGTGGAGCTCCTACGAGCAGTACTTC.

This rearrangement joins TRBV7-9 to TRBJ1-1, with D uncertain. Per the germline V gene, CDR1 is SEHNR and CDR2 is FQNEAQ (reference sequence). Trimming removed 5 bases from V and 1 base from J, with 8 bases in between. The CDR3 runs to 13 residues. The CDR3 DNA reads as TGTGCCAGCAGCGTAAACACGAACACTGAAGCTTTCTTT. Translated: CASSVNTNTEAFF.

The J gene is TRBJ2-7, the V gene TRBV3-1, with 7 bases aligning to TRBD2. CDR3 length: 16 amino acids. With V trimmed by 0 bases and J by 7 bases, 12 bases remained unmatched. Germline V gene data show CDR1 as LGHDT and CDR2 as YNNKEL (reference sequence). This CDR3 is CASSQEALAVMGEQYF. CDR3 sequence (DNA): TGTGCCAGCAGCCAAGAGGCGCTAGCGGTGATGGGAGAGCAGTACTTC.

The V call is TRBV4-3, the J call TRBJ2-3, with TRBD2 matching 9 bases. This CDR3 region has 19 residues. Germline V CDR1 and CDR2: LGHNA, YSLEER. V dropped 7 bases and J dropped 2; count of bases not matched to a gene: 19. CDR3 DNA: TGCGCCAGCACCCCTTGTACAGCGGGGGGCCTATTTCTCACAGATACGCAGTATTTT. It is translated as CASTPCTAGGLFLTDTQYF.

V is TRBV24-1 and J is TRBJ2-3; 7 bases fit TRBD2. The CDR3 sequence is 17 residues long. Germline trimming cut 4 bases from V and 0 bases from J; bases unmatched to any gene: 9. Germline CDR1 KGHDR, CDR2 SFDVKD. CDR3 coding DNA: TGTGCCACCAGTGACCGGGACTACACCATTAGCACAGATACGCAGTATTTT. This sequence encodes CATSDRDYTISTDTQYF.

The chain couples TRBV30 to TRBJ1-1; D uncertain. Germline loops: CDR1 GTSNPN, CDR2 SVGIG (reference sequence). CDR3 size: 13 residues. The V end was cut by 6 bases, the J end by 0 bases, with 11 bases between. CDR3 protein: CACSAKLNTEAFF. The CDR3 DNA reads TGTGCCTGCTCTGCGAAGCTGAACACTGAAGCTTTCTTT.

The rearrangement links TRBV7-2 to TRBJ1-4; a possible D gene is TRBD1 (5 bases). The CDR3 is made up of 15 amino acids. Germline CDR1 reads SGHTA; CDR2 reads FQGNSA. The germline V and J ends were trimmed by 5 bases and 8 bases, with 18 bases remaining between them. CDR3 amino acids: CASSPWDAKGEKLFF. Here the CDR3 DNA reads TGTGCCAGCAGCCCTTGGGACGCCAAGGGGGAAAAACTGTTTTTT.

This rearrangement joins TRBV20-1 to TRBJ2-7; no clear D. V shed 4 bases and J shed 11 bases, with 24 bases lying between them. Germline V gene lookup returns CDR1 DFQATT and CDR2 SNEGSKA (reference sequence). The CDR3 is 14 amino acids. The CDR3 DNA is TGCAGTGCTAAGCGACGACTCAATTACAATGAGGAGTACTTC. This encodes CSAKRRLNYNEEYF.